This section outlines one T cell receptor (beta chain) sequence together with its context. Its specificity is not known. Per germline, CDR1 KGHSH and CDR2 LQKENI. Deletions cut 4 bases from V and 0 bases from J, with 3 bases between. CDR3 length: 12 residues. Produced via immunoSEQ multiplex PCR; TCRdb's table is partial and in-frame only. The data hold under 300,000 clones, with 65% to 85% observed a single time. The entry originates in a study of Tregs in tolerant kidney transplant recipients. Findings and caveats of the study: The small number of patients limits these findings pending further validation.

Sequenced material: CD4+ T cells from blood. This TCR was sampled from a human donor in good health. The rearrangement joins TRBV18 to TRBJ2-5; D is unresolved. This CDR3 is CASSQDQETQYF. DNA for the CDR3: TGTGCCAGCTCACAGGACCAAGAGACCCAGTACTTC.